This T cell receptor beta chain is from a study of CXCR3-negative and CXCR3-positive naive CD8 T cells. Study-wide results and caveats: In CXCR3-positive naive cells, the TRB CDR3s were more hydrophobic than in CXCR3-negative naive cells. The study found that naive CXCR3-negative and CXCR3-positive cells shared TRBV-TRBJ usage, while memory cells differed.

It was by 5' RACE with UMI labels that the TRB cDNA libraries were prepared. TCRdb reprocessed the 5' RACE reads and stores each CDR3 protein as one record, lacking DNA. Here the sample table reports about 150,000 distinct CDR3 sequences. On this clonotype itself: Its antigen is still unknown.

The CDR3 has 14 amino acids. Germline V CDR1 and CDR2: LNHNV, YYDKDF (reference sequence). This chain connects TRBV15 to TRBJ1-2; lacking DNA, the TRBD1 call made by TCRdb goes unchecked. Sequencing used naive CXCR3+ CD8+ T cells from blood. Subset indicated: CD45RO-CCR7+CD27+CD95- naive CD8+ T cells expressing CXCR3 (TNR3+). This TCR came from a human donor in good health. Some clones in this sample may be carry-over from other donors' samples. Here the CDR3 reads CATSNDRANYGYTF.